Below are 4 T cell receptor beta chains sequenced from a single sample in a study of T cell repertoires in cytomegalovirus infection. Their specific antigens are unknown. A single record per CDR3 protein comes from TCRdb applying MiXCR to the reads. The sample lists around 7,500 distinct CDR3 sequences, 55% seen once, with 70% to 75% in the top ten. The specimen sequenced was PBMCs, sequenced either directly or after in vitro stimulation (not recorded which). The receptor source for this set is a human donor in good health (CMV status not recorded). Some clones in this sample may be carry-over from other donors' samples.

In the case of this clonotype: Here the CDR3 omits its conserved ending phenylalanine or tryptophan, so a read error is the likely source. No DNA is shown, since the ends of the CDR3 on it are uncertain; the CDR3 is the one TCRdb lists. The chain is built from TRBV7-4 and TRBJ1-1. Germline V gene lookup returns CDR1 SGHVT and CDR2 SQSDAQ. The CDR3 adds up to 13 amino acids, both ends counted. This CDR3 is CASRLVSDTEYFL.

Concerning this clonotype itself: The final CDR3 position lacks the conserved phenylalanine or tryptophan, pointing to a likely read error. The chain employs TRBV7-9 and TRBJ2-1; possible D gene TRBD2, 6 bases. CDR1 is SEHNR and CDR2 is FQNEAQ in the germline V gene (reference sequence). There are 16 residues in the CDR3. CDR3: CASSGLGISTYNEQFL. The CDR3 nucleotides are TGTGCTAGCAGCGGGTTGGGAATATCCACCTACAATGAGCAGTTCTTA.

The CDR3 nucleotides are TGTGCCAGCAGCTTACAGGGGGCGGGACTCTACGAGCAGTACTTC. Translated, it gives CASSLQGAGLYEQYF. The chain links TRBV7-8 to TRBJ2-7; 8 nucleotides match TRBD1. J was trimmed by 3 bases and V by 2 bases; bases with no gene match: 6. This CDR3 has 15 amino acids. Germline V gene sequence: CDR1 SGHVS, CDR2 FQNEAQ.

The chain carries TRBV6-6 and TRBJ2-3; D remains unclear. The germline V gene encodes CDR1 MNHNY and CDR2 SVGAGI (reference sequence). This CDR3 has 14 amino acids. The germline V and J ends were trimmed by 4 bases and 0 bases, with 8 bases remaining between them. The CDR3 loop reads CASSFPESTDTQYF. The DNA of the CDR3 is TGTGCCAGCAGTTTCCCGGAGAGCACAGATACGCAGTATTTT.